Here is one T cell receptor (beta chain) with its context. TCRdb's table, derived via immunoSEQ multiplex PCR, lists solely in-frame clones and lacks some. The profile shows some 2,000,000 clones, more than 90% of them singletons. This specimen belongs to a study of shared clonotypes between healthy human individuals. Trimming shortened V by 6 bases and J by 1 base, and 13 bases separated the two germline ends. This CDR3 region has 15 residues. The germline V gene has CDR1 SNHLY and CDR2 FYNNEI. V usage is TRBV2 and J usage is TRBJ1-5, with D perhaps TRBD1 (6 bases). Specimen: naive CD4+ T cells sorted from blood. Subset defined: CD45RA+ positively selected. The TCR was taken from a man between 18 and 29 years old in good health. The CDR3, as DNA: TGTGCCAGCAGCCGCGACAGGATAAGCAATCAGCCCCAGCATTTT. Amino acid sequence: CASSRDRISNQPQHF.